This T cell receptor beta chain was sequenced for a study of blood T cell repertoires in COVID-19. There are 18 residues in the CDR3. Trimming took off 1 base at V and 4 bases at J, with 17 bases between the two ends. Germline CDR1 is SGHAT and CDR2 is FQNNGV. Original methodology: Counts of nucleated cells, estimated from reference gene primer amplification, were obtained. Data came from immunoSEQ multiplex PCR; TCRdb stores just in-frame clones and leaves some out. From that table come the V and J calls and clone size; the DNA was used to work out D and trimming. The table lists some 40,000 clones, approximately 90% of them singletons.

The specimen sequenced was peripheral blood. The V call is TRBV11-2, the J call TRBJ2-6; D is unclear. The sequence derives from a human donor in a cohort sampled during active COVID-19. The CDR3 loop reads CASSLGWRVDTGANVLTF. The CDR3 DNA reads as TGTGCCAGCAGCTTAGGCTGGAGAGTGGATACAGGGGCCAACGTCCTGACTTTC.